These T cell receptor beta chains were read from a single sample in a study of CD8 T cells in Susac syndrome. Using its own MiXCR run on the immunoSEQ multiplex PCR reads, TCRdb lists one record per CDR3 protein. Of some 200,000 distinct CDR3 sequences listed, almost 96% are singletons. The sequenced material came from CD4+ T cells from PBMCs. Every receptor here comes from a human donor with Susac syndrome. CDR3s include the opening cysteine and the closing phenylalanine or tryptophan. Fields, in order: CDR3 length, clone size, V gene, J gene, D gene, CDR3 DNA, CDR3 protein. A D gene is named only where the DNA matches it firmly. Clone size is stated in some rows and not others, as once, few, many or a class when expanded.

16	.	TRBV12-3/TRBV12-4	TRBJ2-4	.	TGTGCCAGCAGTTTCGAGGGACCTTTAGCCAAAAACATTCAGTACTTC	CASSFEGPLAKNIQYF
13	.	TRBV7-2	TRBJ2-7	TRBD1	TGTGCCAGCAGCTTGGGGACAGCGCGCGAGCAGTACTTC	CASSLGTAREQYF
12	.	TRBV29-1	TRBJ1-2	.	TGCAGCGTGCAAGGACCCTCCTATGGCTACACCTTC	CSVQGPSYGYTF
16	.	TRBV9	TRBJ2-3	.	TGTGCCAGCAGCGTAGGGAGCTCTTATCACACAGATACGCAGTATTTT	CASSVGSSYHTDTQYF
13	few	TRBV20-1	TRBJ2-7	.	TGCAGTGCTAGACGAGGTATAGGGGGAGAGCAGTACTTC	CSARRGIGGEQYF
13	.	TRBV30	TRBJ2-7	.	TGTGCCTGGAGTGTTGGGGGCTGGTCTCATCCGTACTTC	CAWSVGGWSHPYF
16	.	TRBV18	TRBJ2-1	.	TGTGCCAGCTCAATCCGTCTCCCCCGGGATTACAATGAGCAGTTCTTC	CASSIRLPRDYNEQFF
15	.	TRBV30	TRBJ1-1	.	TGTGCCTGGATTTGGATCGACAGACCGAACACTGAAGCTTTCTTT	CAWIWIDRPNTEAFF
13	.	TRBV5-1	TRBJ2-3	TRBD2	TGCGCCAGCAGCATAGCGGGGTCAGATACGCAGTATTTT	CASSIAGSDTQYF
13	.	TRBV24-1	TRBJ2-7	.	TGTGCCACTAGACGGGACAAATCCTACGAGCAATACTTC	CATRRDKSYEQYF
15	.	TRBV4-1	TRBJ1-1	.	TGCGCCAGCAGCCAAGAAAGCCAAGGGCCTTTCGGAGCTTTCTTT	CASSQESQGPFGAFF
16	.	TRBV6-1	TRBJ2-1	TRBD2	TGTGCCAGCAGGGGGACTAGCGGGGGGTATATCAATGAGCAGTTCTTC	CASRGTSGGYINEQFF
17	.	TRBV5-6	TRBJ2-4	.	TGTGCCAGCAGCCTCCAGCCACCAACAGGGGCCAAAAACATTCAGTACTTC	CASSLQPPTGAKNIQYF
16	.	TRBV5-6	TRBJ1-3	.	TGTGCCAGCAGCCTCGTTTGGGATAACTCTGGAAACACCATATATTTT	CASSLVWDNSGNTIYF
15	.	TRBV12-3/TRBV12-4	TRBJ2-5	TRBD2	TGTGCCAGCAGTTTCGCGACTAGCGGGGGTGAGACCCAGTACTTC	CASSFATSGGETQYF
16	.	TRBV3-1	TRBJ2-7	.	TGTGCCAGCAGCCTCGAGGTGGCGGGGAGCTCCTACGAGCAGTACTTC	CASSLEVAGSSYEQYF
13	once	TRBV30	TRBJ1-2	TRBD1	TGTGCCAGCCGGGACAGGGGGCTGAATGGCTACACCTTC	CASRDRGLNGYTF
13	once	TRBV12-5	TRBJ2-1	.	TGTGCTAGTGGACCCACTGGGGCAGGAGAGCAGTTCTTC	CASGPTGAGEQFF
13	.	TRBV29-1	TRBJ1-5	TRBD1	TGCAGCGTTCAGACAGGGGGCAATCAGCCCCAGCATTTT	CSVQTGGNQPQHF
17	.	TRBV27	TRBJ2-5	TRBD2	TGTGCCAGCAGTTTATTCGGACTAGCGGGGGGGCAGGAGACCCAGTACTTC	CASSLFGLAGGQETQYF
15	.	TRBV6-2/TRBV6-3	TRBJ2-3	.	TGTGCCAGCAGCGAGGGACACCCACTCACAGATACGCAGTATTTT	CASSEGHPLTDTQYF
14	.	TRBV20-1	TRBJ2-5	.	TGCAGTGCTGGGGGGTTCGGGATCGGAGAGACCCAGTACTTC	CSAGGFGIGETQYF
10	once	TRBV29-1	TRBJ1-1	.	TGCAGCGCCCGGTCTAATGAAGCTTTCTTT	CSARSNEAFF
19	.	TRBV12-5	TRBJ2-7	TRBD2	TGTGCCACCCAGACGGACCCTCTGACTAGCGGGACCCTCTATGACGAGCAGTACTTC	CATQTDPLTSGTLYDEQYF
12	.	TRBV4-2	TRBJ1-4	.	TGTGCCAGCAGCCAAGTTCGGGAAAAACTGTTTTTT	CASSQVREKLFF
15	.	TRBV11-2	TRBJ2-2	TRBD2	TGTGCCAGCAGCATAGCGGGGGGTAACACCGGGGAGCTGTTTTTT	CASSIAGGNTGELFF
13	few	TRBV6-6	TRBJ1-1	.	TGTGCCAGCAGTTATGGGGGGAACACTGAAGCTTTCTTT	CASSYGGNTEAFF
17	.	TRBV7-2	TRBJ1-2	TRBD1	TGTGCCAGCAGCCGACGAACAGGGACAGAGACTAACTATGGCTACACCTTC	CASSRRTGTETNYGYTF
15	.	TRBV12-3/TRBV12-4	TRBJ1-5	TRBD1	TGTGCCAGCAGTCGAGACAGGGCGCGCAATCAGCCCCAGCATTTT	CASSRDRARNQPQHF
14	once	TRBV18	TRBJ1-6	.	TGTGCCAGCTCACCAGGAGCAGCTGGCTCACCCCTCCACTTT	CASSPGAAGSPLHF
16	few	TRBV7-2	TRBJ2-7	TRBD2	TGTGCCAGCAGCTTAGCGCTTAGTAGCGGGGTCTACGAGCAGTACTTC	CASSLALSSGVYEQYF
14	.	TRBV20-1	TRBJ1-3	TRBD1	TGCAGTGCTCCAACAGGGGGCACTGGAAACACCATATATTTT	CSAPTGGTGNTIYF
13	.	TRBV6-2/TRBV6-3	TRBJ2-3	.	TGTGCCAGCAGTTCTCTCGAGAGGGATACGCAGTATTTT	CASSSLERDTQYF
17	.	TRBV29-1	TRBJ2-3	TRBD1	TGCAGCGTTGCCGCCGGACAGGGGTTAGGGACATCGTATCCGCAGTATTTT	CSVAAGQGLGTSYPQYF